This T cell receptor (beta chain) was sequenced during a study of OX40 agonist ivuxolimab in advanced cancers. Looking at the study overall: At 65% to 90% male, the cohort had a mean age of 60 years, ranging from about 20 to 90.

Using immunoSEQ multiplex PCR, the repertoire was profiled, and TCRdb retains in-frame clones only, with some absent. The table includes 35,000 to 55,000 clones, approximately 91% detected once. Blood specimens came from baseline, cycle 4 day 1, and cycle 7 day 1. With 5 bases removed from V and 6 bases from J, the gap between germline ends came to 11 bases. The germline gives CDR1 SGHAT, CDR2 FQNNGV. The CDR3 length is 13 residues. This clonotype was obtained from an adult with an advanced solid tumor such as melanoma, head and neck, liver or kidney cancer. Sequenced material: CD4+ or CD8+ T cells sorted from blood, taken in a trial of the OX40 agonist ivuxolimab. The J gene is TRBJ1-3, the V gene TRBV11-2; D not certain. CDR3 sequence (DNA): TGTGCCAGCAGCACTGGGCGGCCAAACACCATATATTTT. Protein sequence: CASSTGRPNTIYF. Variable domain in full (rest from reference TRBV11-2 and TRBJ1-3): EAGVAQSPRYKIIEKRQSVAFWCNPISGHATLYWYQQILGQGPKLLIQFQNNGVVDDSQLPKDRFSAERLKGVDSTLKIQPAKLEDSAVYLCASSTGRPNTIYFGEGSWLTVV.